These T cell receptor beta chains were read from a single sample in a study of T cells in Graves' hyperthyroidism and ophthalmopathy. TCRdb ran MiXCR on the multiplex PCR reads and lists one entry per CDR3 protein. The table includes 370,000 or so distinct CDR3 sequences, roughly 25% detected once. What was sequenced was blood. The receptors were gathered from a man aged 45-60 years with Graves' hyperthyroidism. CDR3s include the opening cysteine and the closing phenylalanine or tryptophan. The D gene is left open where the match is weak. Only part of the rows carry a size: once, few, many, or a class if the clone is expanded.

clone_size j_call v_call d_call cdr3_nt cdr3_aa
many TRBJ2-3 TRBV24-1 TRBD1 TGTGCCACCAGTGACAAAGGGACAGGGGAAGATACGCAGTATTTT CATSDKGTGEDTQYF
. TRBJ2-1 TRBV7-6 TRBD2 TGTGCCAGCAGCCCTGTCCCCGCGGGAGGGGGGAATGAGCAGTTCTTC CASSPVPAGGGNEQFF
. TRBJ2-5 TRBV29-1 TRBD1 TGCAGCGTTGAAGATCTAGGGACAGTCTATCAAGAGACCCAGTACTTC CSVEDLGTVYQETQYF
many TRBJ1-2 TRBV5-5 TRBD1 TGTGCCAGCAACGAGGAGGGACAGCTCTATGGCTACACCTTC CASNEEGQLYGYTF
many TRBJ1-1 TRBV28 TRBD1 TGTGCCAGCAGCCCTCCGGACAGGGGGGTAGCTTTCTTT CASSPPDRGVAFF
. TRBJ1-6 TRBV3-1 . TGTGCCAGCAGCCAACCCCGTGGGTCCAGGCGGAATAATTCACCCCTCCACTTT CASSQPRGSRRNNSPLHF
few TRBJ2-5 TRBV15 . TGTGCCACCAGCAGAGATGTGAATAGCGAAGAGACCCAGTACTTC CATSRDVNSEETQYF
few TRBJ2-1 TRBV19 TRBD2 TGTGCCAGTAGTATTGGACTAGCGGGAGTAGTTGAGCAGTTCTTC CASSIGLAGVVEQFF
many TRBJ2-3 TRBV7-9 TRBD2 TGTGCCAGCAGCTTAAGCGCGGGAGGGCAGACAGATACACAGTATTTT CASSLSAGGQTDTQYF
many TRBJ2-7 TRBV2 . TGTGCCAGCTATCAGGATACCTACGAGCAGTACTTC CASYQDTYEQYF
many TRBJ2-1 TRBV2 . TGTGCCAGCGGGACGGGCGAGAATGAGCAGTTCTTC CASGTGENEQFF
many TRBJ2-7 TRBV11-1 TRBD2 TGTGCCAGCAGCTTAGGGTCTAGCGGCTTCTACGAGCAGTACTTC CASSLGSSGFYEQYF
many TRBJ2-1 TRBV18 TRBD2 TGTGCCAGCTCACCAGGGGGGAGGGCCAATGAGCAGTTCTTC CASSPGGRANEQFF
few TRBJ2-6 TRBV28 TRBD2 TGTGCCAGCAAGGGAAAATGGGCGGGACCCCGGGGGGTGGGGGCCAACGTCCTGACTTTC CASKGKWAGPRGVGANVLTF
many TRBJ2-7 TRBV11-2 . TGTGCCAGCAGCTTAACGTCCTACGAGCAGTACTTC CASSLTSYEQYF
many TRBJ1-1 TRBV7-9 TRBD1 TGTGCCAGCAGCGGGGGACAGCCGAACACTGAAGCTTTCTTT CASSGGQPNTEAFF
. TRBJ2-2 TRBV5-1 . TGCGCCAGCAGCTTGGCCTTCCGTGACACCGGGGAGCTGTTTTTT CASSLAFRDTGELFF
few TRBJ1-1 TRBV30 TRBD1 TGTGCCTGGAGTGTCCTGACAGGGGGAACTGAAGCTTTCTTT CAWSVLTGGTEAFF
few TRBJ2-6 TRBV7-3 TRBD1 TGTGCCAGCAGCCCAAGACAGGGCGGCGGTTTGTCTGGGGCCAACGTCCTGACTTTC CASSPRQGGGLSGANVLTF
many TRBJ2-7 TRBV11-2 TRBD2 TGTGCCAGCAGCTCTCCTAGCGGGAACACCTACGAGCAGTACTTC CASSSPSGNTYEQYF
. TRBJ1-1 TRBV4-1 TRBD1 TGCGCCAGCAGCCCGGATCCGGGACAGTACACTGAAGCTTTCTTT CASSPDPGQYTEAFF
few TRBJ1-1 TRBV20-1 TRBD1 TGCAGTGCTAGAGATCGAGCCAGGGGGGGCACTGAAGCTTTCTTT CSARDRARGGTEAFF
many TRBJ2-3 TRBV27 TRBD2 TGTGCCAGCAGTCTCACTAGCGGGAGGTACACAGATACGCAGTATTTT CASSLTSGRYTDTQYF
. TRBJ2-7 TRBV6-1 . TGTGCCAGCAGTGAAGGAGGGGGAACTGCCTACGAGCAGTACTTC CASSEGGGTAYEQYF
. TRBJ2-2 TRBV11-3 TRBD2 TGTGCCAGCAGTCCGGGACTAGAGCCCGGGGAGCGGTTTTTT CASSPGLEPGERFF
few TRBJ2-7 TRBV12-3/TRBV12-4 . TGTGCCAGCAGTCCCCGCAGGCGGGCGGGCGGGATAGGGTCCTACGAGCAGTACTTC CASSPRRRAGGIGSYEQYF
many TRBJ2-7 TRBV7-3 . TGTGCCAGCAGCTTAGGCCGAAGTAGCGAGCAGTACTTC CASSLGRSSEQYF
few TRBJ1-1 TRBV5-1 TRBD1 TGCGCCAGCAGCTTTCGGGACGGACAGGAGAACACTGAAGCTTTCTTT CASSFRDGQENTEAFF
. TRBJ1-5 TRBV12-3/TRBV12-4 . TGTGCCAGCAGTCCTCAGGGATCTCAGCCCCAGCATTTT CASSPQGSQPQHF
many TRBJ2-1 TRBV7-2 TRBD1 TGTGCCAGCAGCTTACACGGGACAGGATTCTACAATGAGCAGTTCTTC CASSLHGTGFYNEQFF
many TRBJ2-2 TRBV27 TRBD2 TGTGCCAGCAGTCCCCGGACTAGCGGGAGGGGGGAGCTGTTTTTT CASSPRTSGRGELFF
few TRBJ2-5 TRBV12-3/TRBV12-4 . TGTGCCAGCAGTTTCGGTCAGCTGGTCCAAGAGACCCAGTACTTC CASSFGQLVQETQYF
. TRBJ2-2 TRBV7-3 TRBD2 TGTGCCAGCAGTACTAGCGGGAGGGCGAACACCGGGGAGCTGTTTTTT CASSTSGRANTGELFF
. TRBJ1-3 TRBV13 . TGTGCCAGCAGCACTAGCCCCTATCCAGGCTCTGGAAACACCATATATTTT CASSTSPYPGSGNTIYF
. TRBJ2-5 TRBV12-5 TRBD1 TGTGCTAGTGGTCCCCCGGGACAGGTGGGGCGGACCCAGTACTTC CASGPPGQVGRTQYF
. TRBJ2-2 TRBV3-1 . TGTGCCAGCAGCCACGACGAGAGGGGACGGGCCGGGGAGCTGTTTTTT CASSHDERGRAGELFF
. TRBJ1-6 TRBV13 TRBD1 TGTGCCAGCAGGAACCGACAGGGATTGGTTTCACCCCTCCACTTT CASRNRQGLVSPLHF
many TRBJ1-1 TRBV12-3/TRBV12-4 . TGTGCCAGCAGTTTTCAGATGAACACTGAAGCTTTCTTT CASSFQMNTEAFF
. TRBJ2-2 TRBV6-5 . TGTGCCAGCAGTTACCCTGAGGGGAAGCTGTTTTTT CASSYPEGKLFF
many TRBJ2-1 TRBV5-6 TRBD2 TGTGCCAGCAGCGTCTCCGGGACTAGCTACTACAATGAGCAGTTCTTC CASSVSGTSYYNEQFF
few TRBJ1-5 TRBV11-2 . TGTGCCAGCGCATCCGAGGGGTATCAGCCCCAGCATTTT CASASEGYQPQHF